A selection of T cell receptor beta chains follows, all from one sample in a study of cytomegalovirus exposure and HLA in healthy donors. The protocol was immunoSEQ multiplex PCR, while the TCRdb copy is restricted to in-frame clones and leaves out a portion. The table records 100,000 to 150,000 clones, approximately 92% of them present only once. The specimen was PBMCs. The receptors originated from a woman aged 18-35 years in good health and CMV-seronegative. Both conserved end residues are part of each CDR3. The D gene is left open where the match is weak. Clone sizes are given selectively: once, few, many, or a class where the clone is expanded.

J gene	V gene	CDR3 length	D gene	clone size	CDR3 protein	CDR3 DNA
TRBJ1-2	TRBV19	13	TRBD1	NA	CASTLTGGSGYTF	TGTGCCAGTACCTTAACAGGGGGCTCGGGCTACACCTTC
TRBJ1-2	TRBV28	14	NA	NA	CASSFRTGVYGYTF	TGTGCCAGCAGTTTCCGAACGGGAGTTTATGGCTACACCTTC
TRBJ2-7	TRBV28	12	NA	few	CASGNPSYEQYF	TGCGCCTCGGGGAACCCCTCCTACGAGCAGTACTTC
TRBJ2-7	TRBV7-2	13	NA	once	CASSRTKGYEQYF	TGTGCCAGCAGCCGGACAAAGGGCTACGAGCAGTACTTC
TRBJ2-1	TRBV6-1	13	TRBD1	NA	CASRSYRGNEQFF	TGTGCCAGCAGGAGTTACAGGGGCAATGAGCAGTTCTTC
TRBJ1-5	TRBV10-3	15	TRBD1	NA	CAISESSTGEQPQHF	TGTGCCATCAGTGAGTCCTCAACAGGGGAACAGCCCCAGCATTTT
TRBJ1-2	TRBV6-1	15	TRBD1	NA	CAVNPGQGSNYGYTF	TGTGCCGTCAATCCGGGACAGGGTTCTAACTATGGCTACACCTTC
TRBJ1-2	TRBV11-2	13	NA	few	CASSFPGGSGYTF	TGTGCCAGCAGCTTCCCGGGAGGTAGTGGCTACACCTTC
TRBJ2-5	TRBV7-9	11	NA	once	CASTYQETQYF	TGTGCCAGCACCTACCAAGAGACCCAGTACTTC
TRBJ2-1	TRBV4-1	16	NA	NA	CASSQETGTPEIEQFF	TGCGCCAGCAGCCAAGAGACCGGGACTCCTGAGATTGAGCAGTTCTTC
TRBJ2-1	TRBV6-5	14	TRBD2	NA	CASSYFGGDNEQFF	TGTGCCAGCAGTTACTTTGGGGGGGATAATGAGCAGTTCTTC
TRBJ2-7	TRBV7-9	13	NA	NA	CASSGLWVYEQYF	TGTGCCAGCAGCGGGCTATGGGTCTACGAGCAGTACTTC
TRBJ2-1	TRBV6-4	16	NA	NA	CASSDSKLSFVNEQFF	TGTGCCAGCAGTGACTCGAAGCTTTCTTTCGTAAATGAGCAGTTCTTC
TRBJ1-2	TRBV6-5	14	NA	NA	CASTPRQQGYGYTF	TGTGCCAGCACCCCGAGACAGCAAGGCTATGGCTACACCTTC
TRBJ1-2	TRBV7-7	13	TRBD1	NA	CASSFNTGGGYTF	TGTGCCAGCAGCTTTAACACAGGGGGAGGCTACACCTTC
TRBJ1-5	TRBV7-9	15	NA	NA	CASSLEGVAYQPQHF	TGTGCCAGCAGCTTAGAAGGGGTCGCGTACCAGCCCCAGCATTTT
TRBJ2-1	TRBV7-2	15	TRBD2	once	CASSLAGGLLDEQFF	TGTGCCAGCAGCTTAGCGGGAGGGCTCCTGGATGAGCAGTTCTTC
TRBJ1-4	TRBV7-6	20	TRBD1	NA	CASSPTPGTVLISANEKLFF	TGTGCCAGCAGCCCGACTCCAGGGACAGTTCTTATTTCGGCTAATGAAAAACTGTTTTTT
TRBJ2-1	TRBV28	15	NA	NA	CASSFNGPEYNEQFF	TGTGCCAGCAGTTTTAACGGTCCTGAATACAATGAGCAGTTCTTC
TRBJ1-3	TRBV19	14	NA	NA	CASSLGASGNTIYF	TGTGCCAGTAGTTTGGGGGCCTCTGGAAACACCATATATTTT
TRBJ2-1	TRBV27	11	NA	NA	CASSFNNEQFF	TGTGCCAGCAGTTTCAACAATGAGCAGTTCTTC